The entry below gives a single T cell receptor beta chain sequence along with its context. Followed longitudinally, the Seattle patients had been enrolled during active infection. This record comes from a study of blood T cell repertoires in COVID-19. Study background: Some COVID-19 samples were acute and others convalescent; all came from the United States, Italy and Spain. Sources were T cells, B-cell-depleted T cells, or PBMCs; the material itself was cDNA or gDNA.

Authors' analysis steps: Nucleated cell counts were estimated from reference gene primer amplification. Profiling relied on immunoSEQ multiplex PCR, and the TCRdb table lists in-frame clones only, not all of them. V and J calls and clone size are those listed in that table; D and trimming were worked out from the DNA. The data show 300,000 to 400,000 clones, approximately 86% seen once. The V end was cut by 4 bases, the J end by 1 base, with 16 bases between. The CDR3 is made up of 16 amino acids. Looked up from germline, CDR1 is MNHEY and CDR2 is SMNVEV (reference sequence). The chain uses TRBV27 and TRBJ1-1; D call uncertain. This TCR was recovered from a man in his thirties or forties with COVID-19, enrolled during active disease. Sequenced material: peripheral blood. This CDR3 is CASSWPGIGRNTEAFF. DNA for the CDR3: TGTGCCAGCAGTTGGCCGGGGATCGGGAGGAACACTGAAGCTTTCTTT.